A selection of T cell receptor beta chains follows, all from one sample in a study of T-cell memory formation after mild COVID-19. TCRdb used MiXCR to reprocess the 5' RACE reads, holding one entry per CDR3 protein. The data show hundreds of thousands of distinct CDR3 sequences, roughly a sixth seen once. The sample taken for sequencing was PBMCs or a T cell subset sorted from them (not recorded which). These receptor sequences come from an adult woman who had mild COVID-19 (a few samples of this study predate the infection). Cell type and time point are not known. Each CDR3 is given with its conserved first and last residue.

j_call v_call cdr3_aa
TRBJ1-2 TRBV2 CASNSRGTGGISNYGYTF
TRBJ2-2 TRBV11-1 CASSPGQWGSTGELFF
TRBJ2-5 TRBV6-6 CATSTGVETQYF
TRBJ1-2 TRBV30 CAWREQGRSNYGYTF
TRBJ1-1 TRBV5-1 CASSLGAGGSEAFF
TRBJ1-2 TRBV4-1 CASSQLTGMNGYTF
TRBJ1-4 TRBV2 CASRLGKANEKLFF
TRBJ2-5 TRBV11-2 CASSPSAGETQYF
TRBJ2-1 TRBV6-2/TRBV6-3 CASSYGLVVFEQFF
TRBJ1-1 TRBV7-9 CASTDRAEPEAFF
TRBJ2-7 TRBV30 CAWSGQGDEQYF
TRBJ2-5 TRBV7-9 CASSPNSGRVETQYF
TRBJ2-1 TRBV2 CASRDREIDEQFF
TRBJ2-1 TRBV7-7 CASSLGLPGGYYNEQFF
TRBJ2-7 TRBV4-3 CASSQGLESYEQYF
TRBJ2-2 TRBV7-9 CASTVRQGGGELFF
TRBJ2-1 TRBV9 CASSVGPGDNEQFF
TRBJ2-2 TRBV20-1 CSARDLTSGTNTGELFF
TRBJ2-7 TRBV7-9 CASSLASGIFHEQYF
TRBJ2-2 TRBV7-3 CASSLSRDMNTGELFF
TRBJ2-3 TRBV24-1 CATSEDGTTDTQYF
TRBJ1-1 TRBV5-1 CASSLFVQALNTEAFF
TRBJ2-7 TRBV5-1 CASSTLAGEYEQYF
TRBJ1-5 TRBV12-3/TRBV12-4 CASSHRVLGGSQPQHF
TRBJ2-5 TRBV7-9 CASSPGQAVETQYF
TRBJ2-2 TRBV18 CASSPRTERTGELFF
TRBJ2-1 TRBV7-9 CASSLVGVSYNEQFF
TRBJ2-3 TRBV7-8 CASSLPGGTGTDTQYF
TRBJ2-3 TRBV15 CATSPRTGSTDTQYF
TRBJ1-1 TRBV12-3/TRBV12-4 CASSPSGARGYTEAFF
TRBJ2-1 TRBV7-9 CASSSQGVSYNEQFF
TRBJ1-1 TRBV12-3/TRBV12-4 CASSFWGGVAFF
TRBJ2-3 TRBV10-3 CAISEAMTQYF
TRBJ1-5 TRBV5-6 CASSSGPRQPQHF
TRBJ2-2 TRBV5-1 CASRTATVDTGELFF
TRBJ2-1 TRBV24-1 CATSDSGLAWGNEQFF
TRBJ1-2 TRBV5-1 CASSLATSQTDGYTF
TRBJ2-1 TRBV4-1 CASSQVRGPSDEQFF
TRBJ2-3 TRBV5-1 CASSYGTETGDTQYF
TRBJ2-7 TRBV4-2 CASSAGPGQGIYEQYF
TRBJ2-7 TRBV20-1 CSARGVRDAYEQYF
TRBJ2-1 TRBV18 CASSQIPGYRVNEQFF
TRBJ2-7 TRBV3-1 CASSQPQGNEQYF
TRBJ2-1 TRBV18 CASSPRDRDYNEQFF
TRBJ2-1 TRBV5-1 CASSLVVGNEQFF
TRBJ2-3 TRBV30 CAWRELAGEEYF
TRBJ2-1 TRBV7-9 CASSFSANEQFF
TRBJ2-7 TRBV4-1 CASSQVLVNEQYF
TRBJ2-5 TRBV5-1 CASSLEPGGTQYF
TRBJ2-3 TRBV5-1 CASSLGTGGATTDTQYF
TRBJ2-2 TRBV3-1 CASSQELLNTGELFF
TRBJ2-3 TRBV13 CASSMEDTDTQYF
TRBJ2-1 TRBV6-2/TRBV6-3 CASSLWDEQFF
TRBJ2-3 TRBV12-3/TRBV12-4 CASSLRDSTDTQYF
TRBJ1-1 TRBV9 CASSAIPGGSEAFF
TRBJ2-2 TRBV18 CASSPLAPPGELFF
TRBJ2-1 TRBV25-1 CASSEYPSGKTAYNEQFF
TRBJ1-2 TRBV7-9 CASSLLGAGYTF
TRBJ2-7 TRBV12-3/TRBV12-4 CASSLGPGGSYEQYF
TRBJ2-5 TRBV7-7 CASSSNPAEKTQYF